This T cell receptor beta chain was recovered during a study of radiation and T cells in renal cell carcinoma. The wider study: Nephrectomy followed 15 Gy stereotactic body radiation by 4 weeks.

General observations from the study: Without pretreatment biopsies, baseline tumor clonotype presence was undetermined.

Using immunoSEQ multiplex PCR, the repertoire was profiled, and TCRdb retains in-frame clones only, with some absent. The sample has 55,000 to 65,000 clones; approximately 80% are singletons. Notes on this clone: What it binds is not known.

Trimming stripped 5 bases from V and 1 base from J, with 8 bases between. Germline CDR1 and CDR2: LNHDA and SQIVND (reference sequence). This CDR3 comprises 13 residues. Time point reported: baseline pretreatment blood. Treatment: 15 Gy SBRT to primary tumor, nephrectomy 4 weeks later. This chain joins TRBV19 and TRBJ1-1, with a weak D call TRBD1 (5 bases). This TCR was recovered from a man in his 60s with renal cell carcinoma. This specimen consisted of blood, obtained from a patient whose treatment included radiotherapy and nephrectomy. The CDR3 is CASSADRNTEAFF. The DNA for the CDR3 is TGTGCCAGTAGTGCCGACAGGAACACTGAAGCTTTCTTT. Complete variable domain (other parts from reference TRBV19 and TRBJ1-1): DGGITQSPKYLFRKEGQNVTLSCEQNLNHDAMYWYRQDPGQGLRLIYYSQIVNDFQKGDIAEGYSVSREKKESFPLTVTSAQKNPTAFYLCASSADRNTEAFFGQGTRLTVV.